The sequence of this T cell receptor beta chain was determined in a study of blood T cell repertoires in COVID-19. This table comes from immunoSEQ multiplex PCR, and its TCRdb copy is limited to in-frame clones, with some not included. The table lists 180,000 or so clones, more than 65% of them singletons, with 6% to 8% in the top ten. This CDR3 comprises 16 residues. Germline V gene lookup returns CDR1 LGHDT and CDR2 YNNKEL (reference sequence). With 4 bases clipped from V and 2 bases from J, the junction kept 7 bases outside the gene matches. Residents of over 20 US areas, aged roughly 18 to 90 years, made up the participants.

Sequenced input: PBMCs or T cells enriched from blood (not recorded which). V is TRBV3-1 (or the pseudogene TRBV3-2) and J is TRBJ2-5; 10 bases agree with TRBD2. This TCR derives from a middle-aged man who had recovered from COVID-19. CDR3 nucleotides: TGTGCCAGCAGCCCAAGGACTAGCGGCGATCAAGAGACCCAGTACTTC. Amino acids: CASSPRTSGDQETQYF.